The clone carrying this TCR beta chain was detected many times. Building the TCR beta libraries relied on iRepertoire HTBI primers, and CDR3 regions underwent Arm-PCR. TCRdb re-called the multiplex PCR reads through MiXCR, storing one row per CDR3 protein. The sample shows approximately 460,000 distinct CDR3 sequences, about a sixth of them seen only once. This sample is drawn from a study of regulatory T cells in long-lasting Graves disease. Time point meaning: newly diagnosed GD, antithyroid drugs for less than 3 months. PBMC RNA was the source of the TCR library. This CDR3 region has 13 residues. V was shortened by 6 bases and J by 6 bases, with 14 bases between the two germline ends. Germline CDR1 reads MNHEY; CDR2 reads SMNVEV (reference sequence). This same sample was also part of a study on T cells in Graves' hyperthyroidism and ophthalmopathy.

The V and J genes are TRBV27 and TRBJ1-2; a weak D match, TRBD1 (5 bases). The sequence came from a woman aged 25-40 years with Graves disease. Sample: peripheral blood mononuclear cells (PBMCs), taken at new diagnosis, from a patient treated with antithyroid drugs. CDR3 nucleotides: TGTGCCAGCAGCTTAGCAAGGGGCGATGGCTACACCTTC. It specifies CASSLARGDGYTF.